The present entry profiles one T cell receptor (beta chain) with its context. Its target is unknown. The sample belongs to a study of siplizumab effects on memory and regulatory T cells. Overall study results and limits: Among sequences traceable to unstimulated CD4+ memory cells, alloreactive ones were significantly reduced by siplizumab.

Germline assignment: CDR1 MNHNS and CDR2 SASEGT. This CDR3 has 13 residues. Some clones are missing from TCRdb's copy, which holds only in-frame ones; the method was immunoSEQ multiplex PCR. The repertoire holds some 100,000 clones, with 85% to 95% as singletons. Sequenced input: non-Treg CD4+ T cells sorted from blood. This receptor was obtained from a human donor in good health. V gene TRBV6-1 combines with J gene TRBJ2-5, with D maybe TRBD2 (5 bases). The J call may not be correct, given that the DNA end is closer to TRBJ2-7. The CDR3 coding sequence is TGTGCCACCCCTGCTCCGGGGTTCTACGAGCAGTACTTC. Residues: CATPAPGFYEQYF.